This T cell receptor (beta chain) was sequenced during a study of neurological immune-mediated disorders (dated by TCRdb to the late 2010s). Regarding the research as a whole: Using UMI-based sequencing, the study compared peripheral blood TCR-beta repertoires from patients with HTLV-I-associated myelopathy (HAM/TSP), patients with multiple sclerosis, and healthy controls. Alongside PBMC samples, the set of about 100 TCR-beta libraries contained longitudinal samples, technical triplicates, and paired CD4+ and CD8+ T-cell subsets that had been sorted. Longitudinal HAM/TSP and healthy donors were sampled at 3 time-points each (3-40 month intervals). The cohort comprised about 70 subjects: 14 HAM/TSP patients, some 35 multiple sclerosis patients and approximately 20 healthy controls.

The germline ends are 11 bases apart after V is trimmed by 0 bases and J by 3 bases. The CDR3 contains 14 residues, cysteine and phenylalanine counted. The CDR3 DNA has 42 bases and is translated from base 1. CDR1 DFQATT and CDR2 SNEGSKA were looked up in the germline V gene (reference sequence). On the study overall, not on this receptor specifically: TCR clonal expansion was highest in HAM/TSP patients and lowest in MS patients, with MS patients falling below even healthy controls. Across subjects, expanded clones never shared an identical CDR3 amino acid sequence, which suggests that the TCR-beta repertoires in every group were private.

This clonotype was detected only a few times. Its antigen has not been determined. Base qualities are not provided; no much larger clone lies one nucleotide away. This specimen's time point label, interpreted: longitudinal time-point 1 (baseline). Unsorted PBMC libraries were generated from 2 million PBMCs stored in RNAlater at -80 °C until RNA extraction. Peripheral blood underwent Ficoll-Hypaque density gradient centrifugation to isolate PBMCs, which were then cryopreserved in liquid nitrogen. To synthesize cDNA, template-switch 5'RACE was performed with a primer carrying a 10-nucleotide random unique molecular identifier so that each TCR transcript was tagged. Over 180 million TCR-beta sequences, covering 15-18 subjects, were produced in each sequencing run. The RNeasy kit was used for extraction of total RNA. TCR-beta VDJ regions were amplified with primers for the TCR constant region and the 5'RACE anchor, using the KAPA Real-time Library Amplification kit. A first PCR added sample indexes and Illumina adaptors, after which a second PCR increased the library yield. After Ampure bead purification, the TCR product of roughly 650 bp was size-selected on a 2% E-gel SizeSelection system. Before pooling, library quality was checked on a Bioanalyzer, concentration was measured with Qubit, and libraries were quantified with the Kapa Library Quantification kit. Paired-end 2 x 150 bp sequencing of the libraries was performed on an Illumina HiSeq 2500. To increase sequence diversity, roughly 25-31% phiX was spiked into each library pool. In the authors' own workflow: Quality-filtered reads were processed with the UMI-based MiGEC pipeline, and over 80% of raw TCR sequences were removed by the MiGEC pipeline during error correction. VDJ genes were aligned to IMGT germline references, and clonotypes were defined by unique CDR3 amino acid sequence plus V-J genes. Clonal expansion, Shannon diversity and CDR3 relatedness (CalcPairwiseDistances, ClusterSamples) were evaluated with VDJtools, and phylogenetic trees were built with CLCbio workbench. A clone was classed as expanded if it had 8 or more unique UMIs, a cutoff based on coefficient-of-variation modelling across technical triplicates. The raw public data were reprocessed by TCRdb itself: fastp quality trimming at Q25, MiXCR clonotype calling, in-frame beta chains only. Identical CDR3 proteins give one entry, which carries the most common genes and DNA. TCRdb's processing, not the authors' own work, is the source of the V and J calls. This sample gives 71,000 or so distinct CDR3 sequences in total; approximately 14% of them show up just once. The ten most abundant clones make up 4.5% to 5.5% of the sample.

The sample consisted of PBMCs. The TCR was taken from a female donor with HTLV-1-associated myelopathy (HAM/TSP). The chain links TRBV20-1 with TRBJ1-1; the D gene remains uncertain. The nucleotide sequence is given as TGCAGTGCTAGAGACGTCGGGGTGTACACTGAAGCTTTCTTT. The resulting protein is CSARDVGVYTEAFF.